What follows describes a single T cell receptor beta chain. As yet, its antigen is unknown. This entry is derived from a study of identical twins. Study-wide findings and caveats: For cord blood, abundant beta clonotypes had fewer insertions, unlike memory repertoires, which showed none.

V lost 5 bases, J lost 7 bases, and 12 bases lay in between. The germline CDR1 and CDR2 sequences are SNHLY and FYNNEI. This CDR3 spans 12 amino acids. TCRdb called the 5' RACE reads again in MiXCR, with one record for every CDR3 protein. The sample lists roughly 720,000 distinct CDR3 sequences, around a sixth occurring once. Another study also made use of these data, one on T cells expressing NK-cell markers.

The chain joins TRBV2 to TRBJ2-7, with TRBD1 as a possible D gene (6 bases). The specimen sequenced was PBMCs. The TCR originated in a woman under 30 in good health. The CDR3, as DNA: TGTGCCAGCAGTCGGACAGTCAGGGAGCAGTACTTC. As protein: CASSRTVREQYF.